This is a list of T cell receptor beta chains from one sample in a study of regulatory T cells in long-lasting Graves disease. TCRdb reprocessed the multiplex PCR reads with MiXCR, giving one entry per CDR3 protein. The sample shows roughly 400,000 distinct CDR3 sequences, over 20% of them seen only once. Sequenced material: peripheral blood mononuclear cells (PBMCs), taken when the disease was refractory, from a patient treated with antithyroid drugs. The receptors stem from a female donor with Graves disease. The CDR3 runs from the conserved cysteine through the conserved F or W. A D gene is named only where the DNA matches it firmly. Part of the rows lack a size; the others show once, few, many or a class for expanded clones.

d_call: .; j_call: TRBJ2-1; v_call: TRBV5-4; clone_size: few; cdr3_aa: CASSLLSQEQFF; cdr3_nt: TGTGCCAGCAGCTTACTGAGTCAGGAGCAGTTCTTC
d_call: .; j_call: TRBJ2-2; v_call: TRBV4-1; clone_size: .; cdr3_aa: CASNGQGELFF; cdr3_nt: TGCGCCAGCAATGGCCAGGGGGAGCTGTTTTTT
d_call: .; j_call: TRBJ1-3; v_call: TRBV27; clone_size: .; cdr3_aa: CASSYSLSGNTIYF; cdr3_nt: TGTGCCAGCAGTTACAGCCTCTCTGGAAACACCATATATTTT
d_call: TRBD1; j_call: TRBJ1-1; v_call: TRBV6-1; clone_size: .; cdr3_aa: CASRGADRANTEAFF; cdr3_nt: TGTGCCAGCAGGGGGGCCGACAGGGCGAACACTGAAGCTTTCTTT
d_call: .; j_call: TRBJ2-2; v_call: TRBV6-2/TRBV6-3; clone_size: .; cdr3_aa: CASSVWTPNTGELFF; cdr3_nt: TGTGCCAGCAGTGTTTGGACACCCAACACCGGGGAGCTGTTTTTT
d_call: TRBD2; j_call: TRBJ2-7; v_call: TRBV28; clone_size: many; cdr3_aa: CASIFGAGFSEQYF; cdr3_nt: TGTGCCAGCATATTTGGAGCGGGATTCAGCGAGCAGTACTTC
d_call: .; j_call: TRBJ2-7; v_call: TRBV6-1; clone_size: few; cdr3_aa: CASTGQFYEQYF; cdr3_nt: TGTGCCAGCACGGGCCAGTTCTACGAGCAGTACTTC
d_call: .; j_call: TRBJ2-2; v_call: TRBV28; clone_size: many; cdr3_aa: CASSLSSGPGELFF; cdr3_nt: TGTGCCAGCAGTTTATCTTCGGGTCCCGGGGAGCTGTTTTTT
d_call: .; j_call: TRBJ2-7; v_call: TRBV5-1; clone_size: few; cdr3_aa: CASASGSYEQYF; cdr3_nt: TGTGCCAGCGCATCCGGTTCGTACGAGCAGTACTTC
d_call: .; j_call: TRBJ2-3; v_call: TRBV24-1; clone_size: .; cdr3_aa: CATKGESTDTQYF; cdr3_nt: TGTGCCACCAAGGGGGAAAGCACAGATACGCAGTATTTT
d_call: TRBD1; j_call: TRBJ1-4; v_call: TRBV27; clone_size: many; cdr3_aa: CASSFHPRQGNEKLFF; cdr3_nt: TGTGCCAGCAGTTTCCACCCCCGACAGGGTAATGAAAAACTGTTTTTT
d_call: .; j_call: TRBJ2-1; v_call: TRBV2; clone_size: .; cdr3_aa: CASSELLPNEQFF; cdr3_nt: TGTGCCAGCAGTGAATTGCTACCCAATGAGCAGTTCTTC
d_call: TRBD2; j_call: TRBJ2-2; v_call: TRBV3-1; clone_size: .; cdr3_aa: CASSQDSSGSIGELFF; cdr3_nt: TGTGCCAGCAGCCAAGACTCTAGCGGGAGCATCGGGGAGCTGTTTTTT
d_call: .; j_call: TRBJ2-7; v_call: TRBV19; clone_size: few; cdr3_aa: CASSKRESYEQYF; cdr3_nt: TGTGCCAGTAGTAAGCGTGAGTCCTACGAGCAGTACTTC
d_call: TRBD2; j_call: TRBJ2-7; v_call: TRBV10-3; clone_size: few; cdr3_aa: CAISDWTSGPGREQYF; cdr3_nt: TGTGCCATCAGTGATTGGACTAGCGGGCCGGGGCGCGAGCAGTACTTC
d_call: .; j_call: TRBJ1-2; v_call: TRBV30; clone_size: .; cdr3_aa: CAWSPDENYGYTF; cdr3_nt: TGTGCCTGGAGCCCGGACGAAAACTATGGCTACACCTTC
d_call: .; j_call: TRBJ2-3; v_call: TRBV11-2; clone_size: .; cdr3_aa: CASSLLRYQGTDTQYF; cdr3_nt: TGTGCCAGCAGCTTATTGAGGTATCAAGGCACAGATACGCAGTATTTT
d_call: TRBD2; j_call: TRBJ2-7; v_call: TRBV20-1; clone_size: many; cdr3_aa: CSAKRGVAGGNYEQYF; cdr3_nt: TGCAGTGCTAAGAGAGGGGTAGCGGGAGGGAACTACGAGCAGTACTTC
d_call: .; j_call: TRBJ1-6; v_call: TRBV9; clone_size: .; cdr3_aa: CASSVDPAEGNSPLHF; cdr3_nt: TGTGCCAGCAGCGTAGATCCGGCTGAGGGGAATTCACCCCTCCACTTT
d_call: .; j_call: TRBJ2-6; v_call: TRBV20-1; clone_size: few; cdr3_aa: CSASPGGLSSGANVLTF; cdr3_nt: TGCAGTGCTAGTCCGGGCGGGCTAAGCTCTGGGGCCAACGTCCTGACTTTC
d_call: .; j_call: TRBJ1-5; v_call: TRBV30; clone_size: .; cdr3_aa: CAWSVQVEAGQPQHF; cdr3_nt: TGTGCCTGGAGTGTACAGGTGGAAGCCGGTCAGCCCCAGCATTTT